Detailed here is one TCR beta chain. The data are from a study of blood T cell repertoires in COVID-19. Turning to the study itself: Sites in the United States, Italy and Spain provided acute and convalescent COVID-19 samples. PBMCs, B-cell-depleted T cells, or T cells provided the cDNA or gDNA that made up the material.

In the study's own analysis: Quantification of nucleated cells was approximated via reference gene primer amplification. This table comes from immunoSEQ multiplex PCR, and its TCRdb copy is limited to in-frame clones, with some not included. D and trimming were read from the DNA, whereas the V and J calls and clone size are those reported in that table. Here the sample spans about 140,000 clones, 75% to 90% being singletons. V was trimmed by 4 bases and J by 0 bases, leaving 16 bases between them. Germline loops: CDR1 SGHAT, CDR2 FQNNGV. CDR3 size: 16 residues. The chain joins TRBV11-2 to TRBJ2-7, with a possible D match to TRBD2 (6 bases). The specimen sequenced was peripheral blood. The sequence derives from a woman in her fifties or sixties with acute or convalescent COVID-19. In DNA form, the CDR3 reads TGTGCCAGCAGCTCCCCTGGAGGAGGGCACTCCTACGAGCAGTACTTC. Its translation is CASSSPGGGHSYEQYF.